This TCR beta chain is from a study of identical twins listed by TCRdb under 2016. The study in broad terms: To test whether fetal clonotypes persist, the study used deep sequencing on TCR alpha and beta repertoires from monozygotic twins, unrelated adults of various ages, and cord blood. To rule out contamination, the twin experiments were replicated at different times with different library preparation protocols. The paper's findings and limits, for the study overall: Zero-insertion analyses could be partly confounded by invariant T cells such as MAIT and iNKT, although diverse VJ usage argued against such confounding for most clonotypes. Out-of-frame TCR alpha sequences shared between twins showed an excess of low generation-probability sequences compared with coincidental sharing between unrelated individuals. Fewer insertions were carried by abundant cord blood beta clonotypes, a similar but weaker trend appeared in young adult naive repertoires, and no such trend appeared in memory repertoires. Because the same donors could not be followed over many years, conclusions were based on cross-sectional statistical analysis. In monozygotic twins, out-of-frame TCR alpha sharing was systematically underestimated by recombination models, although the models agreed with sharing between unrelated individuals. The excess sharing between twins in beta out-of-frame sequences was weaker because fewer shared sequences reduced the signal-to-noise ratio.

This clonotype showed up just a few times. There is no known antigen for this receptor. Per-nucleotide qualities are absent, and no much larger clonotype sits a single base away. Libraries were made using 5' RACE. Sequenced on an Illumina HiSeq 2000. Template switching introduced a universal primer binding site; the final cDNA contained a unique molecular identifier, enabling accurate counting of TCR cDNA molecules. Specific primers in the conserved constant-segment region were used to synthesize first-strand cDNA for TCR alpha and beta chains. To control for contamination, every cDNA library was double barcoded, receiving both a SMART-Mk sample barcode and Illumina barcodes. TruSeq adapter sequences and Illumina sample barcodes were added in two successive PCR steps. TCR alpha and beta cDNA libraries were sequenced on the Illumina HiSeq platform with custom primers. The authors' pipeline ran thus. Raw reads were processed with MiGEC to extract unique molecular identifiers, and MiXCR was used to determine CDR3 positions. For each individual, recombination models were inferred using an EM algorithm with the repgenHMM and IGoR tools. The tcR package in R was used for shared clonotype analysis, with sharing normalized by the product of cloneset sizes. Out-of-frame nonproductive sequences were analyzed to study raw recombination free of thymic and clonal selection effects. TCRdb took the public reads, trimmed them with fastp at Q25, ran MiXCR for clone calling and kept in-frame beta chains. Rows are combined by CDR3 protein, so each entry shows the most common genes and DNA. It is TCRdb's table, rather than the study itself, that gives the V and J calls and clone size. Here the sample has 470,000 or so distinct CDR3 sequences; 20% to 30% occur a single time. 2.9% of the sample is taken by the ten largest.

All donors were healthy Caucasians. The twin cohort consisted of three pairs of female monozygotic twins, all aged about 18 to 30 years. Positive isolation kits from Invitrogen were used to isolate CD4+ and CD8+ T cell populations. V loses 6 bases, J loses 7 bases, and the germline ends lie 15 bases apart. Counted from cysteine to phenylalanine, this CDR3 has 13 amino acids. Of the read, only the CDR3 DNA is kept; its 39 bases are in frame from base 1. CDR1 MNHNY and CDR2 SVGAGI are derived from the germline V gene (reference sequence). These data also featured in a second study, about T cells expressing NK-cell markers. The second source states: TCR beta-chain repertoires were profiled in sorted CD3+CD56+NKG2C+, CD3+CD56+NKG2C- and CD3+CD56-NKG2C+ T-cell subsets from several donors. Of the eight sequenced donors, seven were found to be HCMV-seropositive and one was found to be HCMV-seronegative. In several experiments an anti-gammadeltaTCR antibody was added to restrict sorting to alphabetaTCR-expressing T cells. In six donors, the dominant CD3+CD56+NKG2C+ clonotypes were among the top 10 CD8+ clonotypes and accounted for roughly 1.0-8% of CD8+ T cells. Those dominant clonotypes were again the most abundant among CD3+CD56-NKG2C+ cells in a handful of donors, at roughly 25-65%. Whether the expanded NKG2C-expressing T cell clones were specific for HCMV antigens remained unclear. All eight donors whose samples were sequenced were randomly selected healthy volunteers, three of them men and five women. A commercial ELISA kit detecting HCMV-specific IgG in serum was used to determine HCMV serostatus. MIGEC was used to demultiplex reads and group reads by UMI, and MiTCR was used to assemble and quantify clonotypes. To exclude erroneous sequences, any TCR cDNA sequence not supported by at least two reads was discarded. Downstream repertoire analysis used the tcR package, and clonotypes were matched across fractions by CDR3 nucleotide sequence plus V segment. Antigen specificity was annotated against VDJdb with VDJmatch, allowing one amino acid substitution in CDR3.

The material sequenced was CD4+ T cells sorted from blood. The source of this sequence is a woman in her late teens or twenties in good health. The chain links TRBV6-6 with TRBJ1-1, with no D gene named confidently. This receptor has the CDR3 CASSPDFASEAFF. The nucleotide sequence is TGTGCCAGCAGCCCAGACTTCGCGAGTGAAGCTTTCTTT.